A selection of T cell receptor beta chains follows, all from one sample in a study of blood T cell repertoires in COVID-19. The method was immunoSEQ multiplex PCR; TCRdb's version includes in-frame clones alone and lacks a portion of them. The sample records some 150,000 clones, around 89% being singletons. Sequenced: peripheral blood. Receptors originate from a man in his sixties with active or convalescent COVID-19. The CDR3 runs from the conserved cysteine through the conserved F or W. The D gene is left open where the match is weak. Clone size is shown for a subset of rows, as once, few, many or a class of expanded clone.

j_call | v_call | clone_size | d_call | cdr3_aa | cdr3_nt
TRBJ2-3 | TRBV6-6 | . | . | CASSPLAGPDTQYF | TGTGCCAGCAGTCCACTGGCGGGCCCAGATACGCAGTATTTT
TRBJ1-2 | TRBV9 | once | TRBD1 | CASSSQGWDGYTF | TGTGCCAGCAGCTCACAGGGGTGGGATGGCTACACCTTC
TRBJ2-1 | TRBV5-4 | . | . | CASSGTTGKAFF | TGTGCCAGCAGCGGGACCACAGGGAAGGCGTTCTTC
TRBJ1-2 | TRBV29-1 | . | . | CSVEGLDGYTF | TGCAGCGTTGAAGGGCTGGATGGCTACACCTTC
TRBJ2-2 | TRBV2 | . | TRBD2 | CAGGGSWTGELFF | TGTGCCGGCGGGGGAAGTTGGACCGGGGAGCTGTTTTTT
TRBJ2-1 | TRBV7-9 | few | TRBD1 | CASSLAGTGGYMEFF | TGTGCCAGCAGCTTAGCCGGGACAGGGGGATATATGGAGTTCTTC
TRBJ2-2 | TRBV7-5 | . | . | CARSSRQGPGDTGELFF | TGTGCCAGAAGCTCCCGACAGGGGCCGGGTGACACCGGGGAGCTGTTTTTT
TRBJ2-1 | TRBV13 | once | TRBD1 | CASSSIPNRGDSYNEQFF | TGTGCCAGCAGCTCGATTCCGAACAGGGGAGATTCCTACAATGAGCAGTTCTTC
TRBJ2-7 | TRBV18 | . | TRBD1 | CASSPPLRQGDHEQYF | TGTGCCAGCTCACCACCGTTGAGACAGGGGGACCACGAGCAGTACTTC
TRBJ1-5 | TRBV7-9 | . | . | CASSLANQPQHF | TGTGCCAGCAGCTTGGCCAATCAGCCCCAGCATTTT
TRBJ2-3 | TRBV2 | . | . | CASSEWRGGTTDTQYF | TGTGCCAGCAGTGAATGGCGGGGCGGTACCACAGATACGCAGTATTTT
TRBJ1-2 | TRBV27 | . | TRBD1 | CASSSDDREDGYTF | TGTGCCAGCAGCTCCGATGACAGGGAGGATGGCTACACCTTC
TRBJ1-4 | TRBV19 | . | . | CASSRGEEKLFF | TGTGCCAGTAGCCGGGGGGAGGAAAAACTGTTTTTT
TRBJ2-5 | TRBV6-5 | once | TRBD2 | CASSRGVLYQETQYF | TGTGCCAGCAGTCGGGGGGTCTTGTACCAAGAGACCCAGTACTTC
TRBJ2-7 | TRBV5-5 | . | TRBD2 | CASSLKGTSLTEQYF | TGTGCCAGCAGCTTGAAGGGGACTAGCCTTACCGAGCAGTACTTC
TRBJ1-5 | TRBV6-5 | . | . | CASSRGANQPQHF | TGTGCCAGCAGCCGGGGGGCGAATCAGCCCCAGCATTTT
TRBJ2-1 | TRBV9 | . | TRBD2 | CASSIRGLAGTNEQFF | TGTGCCAGCAGCATCCGGGGGCTAGCGGGGACCAATGAGCAGTTCTTC
TRBJ1-4 | TRBV5-1 | . | . | CASSLVGRSNEKLFF | TGCGCCAGCAGCTTGGTGGGCAGATCTAATGAAAAACTGTTTTTT
TRBJ2-3 | TRBV29-1 | . | TRBD2 | CSVDAAAGVTDTQYF | TGCAGCGTTGACGCCGCAGCGGGGGTGACAGATACGCAGTATTTT
TRBJ2-5 | TRBV7-8 | . | TRBD2 | CASSPTSGETQYF | TGTGCCAGCAGCCCGACTAGCGGAGAGACCCAGTACTTC
TRBJ2-4 | TRBV3-1/TRBV3-2 | . | TRBD2 | CASKLAGAKNIQYF | TGTGCCAGTAAATTAGCGGGGGCCAAAAACATTCAGTACTTC
TRBJ2-3 | TRBV19 | . | TRBD2 | CASSIAERGGIIYTQYF | TGTGCCAGTAGTATAGCGGAGCGGGGGGGGATAATTTATACGCAGTATTTT
TRBJ1-3 | TRBV6-1 | . | TRBD1 | CASSEGTGHGNTIYF | TGTGCCAGCAGTGAGGGGACAGGGCACGGAAACACCATATATTTT
TRBJ2-5 | TRBV11-2 | . | TRBD1 | CASSLVKGGKETQYF | TGTGCCAGCAGCTTAGTGAAAGGGGGCAAGGAGACCCAGTACTTC
TRBJ2-7 | TRBV5-4 | . | . | CASSPRVGEQYF | TGTGCCAGCAGCCCCAGGGTGGGAGAGCAGTACTTC
TRBJ1-6 | TRBV3-1/TRBV3-2 | . | TRBD1 | CASSRLPQTGSSYNSPLHF | TGTGCCAGCAGCCGCCTACCCCAGACAGGGAGCTCCTATAATTCACCCCTCCACTTT
TRBJ1-1 | TRBV18 | . | . | CASSLGGQLNTEAFF | TGTGCCAGCTCACTGGGGGGGCAGCTGAACACTGAAGCTTTCTTT
TRBJ2-7 | TRBV4-3 | . | . | CASSQDRRYEQYF | TGCGCCAGCAGCCAGGACAGACGATACGAGCAGTACTTC
TRBJ2-3 | TRBV20-1 | . | TRBD1 | CSASELGRGRGDTQYF | TGCAGTGCTAGTGAATTGGGTAGGGGGCGCGGTGATACGCAGTATTTT
TRBJ2-1 | TRBV27 | once | TRBD2 | CASSLALAGVNEQFF | TGTGCCAGCAGTCTGGCACTAGCGGGAGTAAATGAGCAGTTCTTC
TRBJ1-6 | TRBV7-6 | . | . | CASSFLQGRSNNSPLHF | TGTGCCAGCAGCTTTCTGCAGGGGCGATCAAATAATTCACCCCTCCACTTT
TRBJ2-5 | TRBV6-5 | . | . | CASSYSGTGVGETQYF | TGTGCCAGCAGTTACTCCGGGACGGGAGTGGGGGAGACCCAGTACTTC
TRBJ1-1 | TRBV5-1 | . | TRBD1 | CASSYRTGMNTEAFF | TGCGCCAGCAGCTACAGGACAGGGATGAACACTGAAGCTTTCTTT
TRBJ2-3 | TRBV6-5 | . | . | CASSPSGADTQYF | TGTGCCAGCAGTCCCTCGGGTGCAGATACGCAGTATTTT
TRBJ2-7 | TRBV4-1 | . | TRBD1 | CASSPRQGVDEQYF | TGCGCCAGCAGCCCCCGACAGGGAGTCGACGAGCAGTACTTC
TRBJ1-5 | TRBV19 | . | TRBD1 | CASSMGNRGGNQPQHF | TGTGCCAGTAGTATGGGAAACAGGGGAGGCAATCAGCCCCAGCATTTT